Listed below are T cell receptor beta chains from one sample, sequenced in a study of cytotoxic CD8 clonotypes in ibrutinib-treated CLL. Profiled with immunoSEQ multiplex PCR; TCRdb holds only in-frame clones, not every one. Of around 250,000 clones listed, around three quarters are singletons. Sequences were derived from PBMCs, sampled after 24 months of ibrutinib treatment. These receptor sequences come from a human donor with chronic lymphocytic leukemia. Each CDR3 is given with its conserved first and last residue. Fields, in order: D gene, V gene, J gene, clone size, CDR3 protein, CDR3 DNA. The D gene is left open where the match is weak. Part of the rows lack a size; the others show once, few, many or a class for expanded clones.

>TRBD1|TRBV27|TRBJ2-7|.
CASSPGTGLGEQYF
TGTGCCAGCAGCCCCGGGACAGGGTTGGGGGAGCAGTACTTC
>.|TRBV15|TRBJ1-3|few
CATSKGTGNTIYF
TGTGCCACCAGCAAGGGGACTGGAAACACCATATATTTT
>.|TRBV5-1|TRBJ2-7|.
CASSAGHPHEQYF
TGCGCCAGCAGCGCGGGACACCCGCACGAGCAGTACTTC
>TRBD1|TRBV7-3|TRBJ2-2|.
CASSLLGQGSTGELFF
TGTGCCAGCAGCTTATTGGGACAGGGAAGCACCGGGGAGCTGTTTTTT
>.|TRBV6-5|TRBJ2-7|few
CASSYSAVYEQYF
TGTGCCAGCAGTTACTCGGCTGTATACGAGCAGTACTTC
>.|TRBV27|TRBJ2-3|.
CASSFSSTDTQYF
TGTGCCAGCAGTTTTTCGAGCACAGATACGCAGTATTTT
>.|TRBV9|TRBJ1-5|.
CASGRDTGNQPQHF
TGTGCCAGCGGTCGGGACACGGGCAATCAGCCCCAGCATTTT
>.|TRBV27|TRBJ1-1|once
CASSIRRELEAFF
TGTGCCAGCAGTATCAGGCGGGAGCTAGAAGCTTTCTTT
>TRBD1|TRBV18|TRBJ1-2|few
CASSPPSTGVNYGYTF
TGTGCCAGCTCACCACCGTCAACAGGGGTGAACTATGGCTACACCTTC
>TRBD1|TRBV18|TRBJ1-1|.
CASSIDREPLKAFF
TGTGCCAGCTCAATAGACAGGGAACCTCTGAAGGCTTTCTTT
>.|TRBV11-3|TRBJ2-1|.
CASSLGKLYNEQFF
TGTGCCAGCAGCTTAGGGAAACTATACAATGAGCAGTTCTTC
>.|TRBV6-5|TRBJ2-5|.
CASIGQSQETQYF
TGTGCCAGCATCGGGCAGTCTCAAGAGACCCAGTACTTC
>TRBD1|TRBV29-1|TRBJ2-3|.
CSVEGKTRGGEDTQYF
TGCAGCGTTGAAGGTAAAACGCGAGGGGGCGAGGATACGCAGTATTTT
>.|TRBV30|TRBJ2-7|.
CAWSHRDKGLREQYF
TGTGCCTGGTCACACCGAGACAAGGGACTCCGGGAGCAGTACTTC
>TRBD2|TRBV18|TRBJ2-7|few
CASSPGTRRVGEQYF
TGTGCCAGCTCACCGGGGACTAGGAGGGTCGGGGAGCAGTACTTC
>TRBD1|TRBV2|TRBJ2-7|.
CASSGDLTGGYEQYF
TGTGCCAGCAGTGGAGACCTGACAGGGGGCTACGAGCAGTACTTC
>TRBD1|TRBV5-1|TRBJ1-4|.
CASSLDRDRGEEKLFF
TGCGCCAGCAGCCTGGACCGGGACAGGGGTGAGGAAAAACTGTTTTTT
>TRBD1|TRBV10-1|TRBJ2-7|.
CASSPGTGGSYEQYF
TGCGCCAGCAGCCCCGGGACAGGGGGCTCCTACGAGCAGTACTTC
>TRBD2|TRBV7-3|TRBJ2-1|.
CASSSSGTSGLINEQFF
TGTGCCAGCAGCTCCTCCGGGACTAGCGGCCTGATCAATGAGCAGTTCTTC
>.|TRBV28|TRBJ2-7|few
CASRPGDYEQYF
TGTGCCAGCAGACCGGGGGACTACGAGCAGTACTTC
>TRBD2|TRBV9|TRBJ2-3|.
CASSTRTSEDTQYF
TGTGCCAGCAGCACCCGGACTAGCGAAGATACGCAGTATTTT
>.|TRBV27|TRBJ2-3|.
CASSLFWGDSDTQYF
TGTGCCAGCAGTTTATTTTGGGGTGATTCAGATACGCAGTATTTT
>.|TRBV9|TRBJ2-7|few
CASSVAFFDEQYF
TGTGCCAGCAGCGTAGCTTTTTTCGACGAGCAGTACTTC
>.|TRBV5-1|TRBJ2-1|.
CASSLGWGNEQFF
TGCGCCAGCAGCTTGGGCTGGGGGAATGAGCAGTTCTTC
>.|TRBV9|TRBJ2-3|.
CASSSDSGDTQYF
TGTGCCAGCAGCAGCGATAGTGGGGATACGCAGTATTTT
>.|TRBV7-6|TRBJ2-7|.
CASSLHGQTYEQYF
TGTGCCAGCAGCCTTCACGGACAGACCTACGAGCAGTACTTC
>TRBD2|TRBV27|TRBJ2-7|.
CASSSNLAGVEQYF
TGTGCCAGCAGTTCGAACTTAGCGGGAGTCGAGCAGTACTTC
>.|TRBV4-3|TRBJ2-5|.
CASSQVWGFSSETQYF
TGCGCCAGCAGCCAAGTCTGGGGGTTTAGTTCGGAGACCCAGTACTTC
>.|TRBV29-1|TRBJ2-2|few
CSVAGVDTGELFF
TGCAGCGTTGCGGGAGTCGACACCGGGGAGCTGTTTTTT
>.|TRBV28|TRBJ1-2|few
CASSLSGGRDGYTF
TGTGCCAGCAGTTTATCTGGCGGGCGGGATGGCTACACCTTC
>.|TRBV18|TRBJ1-2|.
CASSPTVETSTGYTF
TGTGCCAGCTCACCAACGGTGGAGACCTCTACCGGCTACACCTTC
>TRBD1|TRBV7-3|TRBJ2-5|.
CASSTRGWEGETQYF
TGTGCCAGCAGTACCAGGGGGTGGGAAGGGGAGACCCAGTACTTC
>.|TRBV5-1|TRBJ2-3|.
CASSRGSGSTDTQYF
TGCGCCAGCAGCCGGGGAAGCGGTAGCACAGATACGCAGTATTTT
>.|TRBV7-9|TRBJ1-2|.
CASSLEEGRGYTF
TGTGCCAGCAGCTTAGAAGAGGGGAGAGGCTACACCTTC
>.|TRBV23-1|TRBJ2-3|.
CASRGLFSTDTQYF
TGCGCCAGCAGAGGGTTGTTTAGCACAGATACGCAGTATTTT